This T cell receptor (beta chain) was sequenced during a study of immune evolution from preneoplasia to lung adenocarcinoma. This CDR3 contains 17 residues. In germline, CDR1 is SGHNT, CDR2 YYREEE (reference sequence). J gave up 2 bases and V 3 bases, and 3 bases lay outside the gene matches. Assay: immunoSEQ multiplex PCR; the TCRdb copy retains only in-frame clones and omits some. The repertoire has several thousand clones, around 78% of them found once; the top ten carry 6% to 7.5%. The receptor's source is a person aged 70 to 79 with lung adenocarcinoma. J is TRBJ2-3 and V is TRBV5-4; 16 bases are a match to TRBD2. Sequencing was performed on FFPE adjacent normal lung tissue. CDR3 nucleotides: TGTGCCAGCAGCTCCGGGACTAGCGGGAGGGCCACAGATACGCAGTATTTT. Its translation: CASSSGTSGRATDTQYF.